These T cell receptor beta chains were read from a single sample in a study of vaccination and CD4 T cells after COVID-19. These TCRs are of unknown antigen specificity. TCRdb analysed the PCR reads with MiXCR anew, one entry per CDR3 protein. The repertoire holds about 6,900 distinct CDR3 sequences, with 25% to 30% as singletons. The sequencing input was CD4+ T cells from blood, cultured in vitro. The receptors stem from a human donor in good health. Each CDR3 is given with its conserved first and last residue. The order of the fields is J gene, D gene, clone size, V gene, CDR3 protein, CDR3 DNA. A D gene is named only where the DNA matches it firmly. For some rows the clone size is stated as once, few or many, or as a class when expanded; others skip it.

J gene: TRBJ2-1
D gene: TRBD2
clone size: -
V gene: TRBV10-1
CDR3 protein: CASSPRLAGDNEQFF
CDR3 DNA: TGCGCCAGCAGCCCCCGACTAGCGGGGGACAATGAGCAGTTCTTC

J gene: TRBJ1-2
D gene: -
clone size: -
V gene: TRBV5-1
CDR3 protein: CASSFKGYGYTF
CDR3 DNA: TGCGCCAGCAGCTTCAAGGGCTATGGCTACACCTTC

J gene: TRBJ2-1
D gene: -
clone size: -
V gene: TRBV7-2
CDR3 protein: CASSSAPSYNEQFF
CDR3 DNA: TGTGCCAGCAGCTCCGCCCCCTCCTACAATGAGCAGTTCTTC

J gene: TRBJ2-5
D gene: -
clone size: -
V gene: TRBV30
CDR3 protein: CAWSVLASLQETQYF
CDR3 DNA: TGTGCCTGGAGTGTACTGGCTAGTCTCCAAGAGACCCAGTACTTC

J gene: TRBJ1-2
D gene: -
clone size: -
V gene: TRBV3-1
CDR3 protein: CASSQERGYTF
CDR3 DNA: TGTGCCAGCAGCCAAGAAAGGGGCTACACCTTC

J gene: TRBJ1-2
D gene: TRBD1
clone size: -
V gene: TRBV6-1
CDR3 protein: CVTRDRGYYGYTF
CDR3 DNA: TGTGTCACCAGGGACAGGGGGTACTATGGCTACACCTTC

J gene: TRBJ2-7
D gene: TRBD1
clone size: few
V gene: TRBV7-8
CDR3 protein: CASSQRQGSSYEQYF
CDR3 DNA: TGTGCCAGCAGCCAGAGACAGGGAAGCTCCTACGAGCAGTACTTC

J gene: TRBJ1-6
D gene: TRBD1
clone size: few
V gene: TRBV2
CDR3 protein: CASSEWDSMDSPLHF
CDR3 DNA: TGTGCCAGCAGTGAATGGGACAGTATGGATTCACCCCTCCACTTT

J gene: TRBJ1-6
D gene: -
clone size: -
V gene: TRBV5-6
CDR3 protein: CASSLRTADSPLHF
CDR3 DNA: TGTGCCAGCAGCTTGAGGACGGCCGATTCACCCCTCCACTTT

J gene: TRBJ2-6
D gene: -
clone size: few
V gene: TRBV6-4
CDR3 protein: CASSEQVSGANVLTF
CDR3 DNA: TGTGCCAGCAGTGAACAGGTCTCTGGGGCCAACGTCCTGACTTTC

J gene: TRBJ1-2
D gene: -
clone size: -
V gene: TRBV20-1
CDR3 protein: CSASRETGRFTF
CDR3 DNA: TGCAGTGCTAGTAGGGAGACAGGCCGGTTCACCTTC

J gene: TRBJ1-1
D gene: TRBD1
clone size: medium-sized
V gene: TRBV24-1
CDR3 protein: CATSDHGAVGTGGAGTEAFF
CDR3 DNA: TGTGCCACCAGTGACCACGGGGCAGTGGGGACAGGGGGCGCGGGCACTGAAGCTTTCTTT

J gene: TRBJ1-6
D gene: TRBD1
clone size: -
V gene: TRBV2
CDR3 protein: CAGQGARDSPLHF
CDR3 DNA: TGTGCCGGACAGGGGGCGCGGGATTCACCCCTCCACTTT

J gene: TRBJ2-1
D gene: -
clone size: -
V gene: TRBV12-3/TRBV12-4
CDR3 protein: CASSFQDPLEQFF
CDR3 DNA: TGTGCCAGCAGTTTTCAGGATCCTCTTGAGCAGTTCTTC

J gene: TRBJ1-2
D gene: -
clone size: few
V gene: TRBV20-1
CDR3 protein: CSARGRTAYGYTF
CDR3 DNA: TGCAGTGCTAGAGGTCGGACAGCCTATGGCTACACCTTC

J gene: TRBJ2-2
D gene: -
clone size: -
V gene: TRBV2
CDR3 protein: CASLDRRNTGELFF
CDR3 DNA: TGTGCCAGCCTGGACAGACGTAACACCGGGGAGCTGTTTTTT

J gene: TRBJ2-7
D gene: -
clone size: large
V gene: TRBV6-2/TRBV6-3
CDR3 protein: CASSYTGSLSYEQYF
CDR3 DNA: TGTGCCAGCAGTTATACGGGGTCCCTATCCTACGAGCAGTACTTC

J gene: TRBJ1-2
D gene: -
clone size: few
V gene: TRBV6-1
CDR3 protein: CASRPPEVGYGYTF
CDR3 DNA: TGTGCCAGCAGACCCCCGGAGGTGGGCTATGGCTACACCTTC

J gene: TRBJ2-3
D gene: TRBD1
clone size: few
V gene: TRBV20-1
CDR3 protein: CSAAGTGSPDTQYF
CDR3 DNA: TGCAGTGCTGCCGGGACAGGGTCCCCAGATACGCAGTATTTT

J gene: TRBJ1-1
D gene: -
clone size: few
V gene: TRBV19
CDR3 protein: CASRLQGTNTEAFF
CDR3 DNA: TGTGCCAGTAGGTTACAGGGTACGAACACTGAAGCTTTCTTT

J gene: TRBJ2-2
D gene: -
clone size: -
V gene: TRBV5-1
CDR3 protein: CASRNRVSDVAGELFF
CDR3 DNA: TGCGCCAGCAGGAACAGGGTATCAGACGTGGCCGGGGAGCTGTTTTTT

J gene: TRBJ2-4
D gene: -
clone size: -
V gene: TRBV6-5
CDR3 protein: CASSYPDRLAKNIQYF
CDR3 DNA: TGTGCCAGCAGTTACCCGGACAGACTAGCCAAAAACATTCAGTACTTC

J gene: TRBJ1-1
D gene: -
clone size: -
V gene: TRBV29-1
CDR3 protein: CSGFKQSGTEAFF
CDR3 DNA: TGCAGCGGATTCAAACAGTCGGGCACTGAAGCTTTCTTT

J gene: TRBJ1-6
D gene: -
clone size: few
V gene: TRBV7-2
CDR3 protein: CASSYNVPPLHF
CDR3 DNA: TGTGCCAGCAGCTATAACGTGCCACCCCTCCACTTT

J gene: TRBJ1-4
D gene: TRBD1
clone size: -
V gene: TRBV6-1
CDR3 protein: CATTGTGGPKLFF
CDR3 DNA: TGTGCCACAACCGGGACAGGGGGCCCAAAACTGTTTTTT

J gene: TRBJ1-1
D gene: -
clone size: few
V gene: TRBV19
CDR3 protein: CASSTNGQNTEAFF
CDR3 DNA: TGTGCCAGTAGTACCAACGGACAGAACACTGAAGCTTTCTTT